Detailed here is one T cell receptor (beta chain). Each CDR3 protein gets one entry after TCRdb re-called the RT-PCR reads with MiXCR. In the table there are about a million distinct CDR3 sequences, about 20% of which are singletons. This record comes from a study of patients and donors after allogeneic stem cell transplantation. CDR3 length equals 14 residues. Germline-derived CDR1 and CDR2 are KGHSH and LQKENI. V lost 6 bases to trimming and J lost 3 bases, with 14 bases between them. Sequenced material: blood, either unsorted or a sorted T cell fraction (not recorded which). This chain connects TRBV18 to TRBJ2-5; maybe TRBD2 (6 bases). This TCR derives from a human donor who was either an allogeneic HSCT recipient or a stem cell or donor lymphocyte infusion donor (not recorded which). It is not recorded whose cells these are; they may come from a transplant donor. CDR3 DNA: TGTGCCAGCTCCCGTCGGGAGAGCAAAGAGACCCAGTACTTC. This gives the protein CASSRRESKETQYF.